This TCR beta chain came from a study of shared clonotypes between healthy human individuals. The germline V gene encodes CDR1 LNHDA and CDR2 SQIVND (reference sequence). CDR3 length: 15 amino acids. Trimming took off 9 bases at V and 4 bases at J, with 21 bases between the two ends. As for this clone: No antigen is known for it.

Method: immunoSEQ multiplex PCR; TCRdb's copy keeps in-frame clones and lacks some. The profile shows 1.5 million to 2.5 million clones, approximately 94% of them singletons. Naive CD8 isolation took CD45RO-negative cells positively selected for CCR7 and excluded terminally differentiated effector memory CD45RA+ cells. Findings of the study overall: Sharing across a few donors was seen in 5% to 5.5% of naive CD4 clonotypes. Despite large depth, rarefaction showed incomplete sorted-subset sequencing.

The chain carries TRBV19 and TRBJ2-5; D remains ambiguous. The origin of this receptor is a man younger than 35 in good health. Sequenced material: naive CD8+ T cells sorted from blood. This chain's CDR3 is CASSTSIHWGETQYF. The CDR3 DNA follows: TGTGCCAGCTCGACCAGCATCCACTGGGGAGAGACCCAGTACTTC.